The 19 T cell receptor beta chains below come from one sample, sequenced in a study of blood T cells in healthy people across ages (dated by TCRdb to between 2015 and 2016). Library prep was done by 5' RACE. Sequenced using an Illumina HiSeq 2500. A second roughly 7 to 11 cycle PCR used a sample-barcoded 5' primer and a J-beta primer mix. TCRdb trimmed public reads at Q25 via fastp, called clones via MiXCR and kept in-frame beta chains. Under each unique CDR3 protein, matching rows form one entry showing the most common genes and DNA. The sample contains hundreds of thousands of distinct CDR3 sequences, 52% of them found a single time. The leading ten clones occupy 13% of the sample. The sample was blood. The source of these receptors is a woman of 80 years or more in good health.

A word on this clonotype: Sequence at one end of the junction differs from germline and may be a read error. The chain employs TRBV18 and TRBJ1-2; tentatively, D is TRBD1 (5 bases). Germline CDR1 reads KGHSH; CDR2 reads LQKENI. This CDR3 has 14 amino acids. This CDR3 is CAGSLQEAGYGYTF. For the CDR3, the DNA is TGTGCCGGCTCACTACAGGAGGCTGGCTATGGCTACACCTTC.

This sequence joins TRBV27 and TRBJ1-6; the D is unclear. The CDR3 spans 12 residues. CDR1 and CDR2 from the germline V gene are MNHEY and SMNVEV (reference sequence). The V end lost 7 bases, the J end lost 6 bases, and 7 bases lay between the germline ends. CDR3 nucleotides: TGTGCCAGCAAGGACGTTAATTCACCCCTCCACTTT. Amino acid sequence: CASKDVNSPLHF.

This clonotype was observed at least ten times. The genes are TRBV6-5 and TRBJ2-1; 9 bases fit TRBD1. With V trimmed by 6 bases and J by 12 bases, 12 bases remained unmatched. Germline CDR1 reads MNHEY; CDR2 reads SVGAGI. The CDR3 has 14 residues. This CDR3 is CASRLRDRVKAQFF. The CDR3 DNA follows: TGTGCCAGCAGACTCCGGGACAGGGTCAAGGCGCAGTTCTTC.

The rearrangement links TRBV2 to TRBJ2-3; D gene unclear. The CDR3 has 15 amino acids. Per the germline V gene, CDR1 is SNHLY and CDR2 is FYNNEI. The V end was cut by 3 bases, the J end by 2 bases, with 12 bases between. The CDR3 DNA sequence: TGTGCCAGCAGTGATTTTTACGGGTACACAGATACGCAGTATTTT. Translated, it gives CASSDFYGYTDTQYF.

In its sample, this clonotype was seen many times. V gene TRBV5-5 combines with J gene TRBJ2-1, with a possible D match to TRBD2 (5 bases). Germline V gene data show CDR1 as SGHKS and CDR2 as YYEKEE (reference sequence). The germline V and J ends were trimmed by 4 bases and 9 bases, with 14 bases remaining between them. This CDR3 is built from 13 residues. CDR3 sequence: CASSVMEAGEQFF. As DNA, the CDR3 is TGTGCCAGCAGCGTGATGGAGGCGGGTGAGCAGTTCTTC.

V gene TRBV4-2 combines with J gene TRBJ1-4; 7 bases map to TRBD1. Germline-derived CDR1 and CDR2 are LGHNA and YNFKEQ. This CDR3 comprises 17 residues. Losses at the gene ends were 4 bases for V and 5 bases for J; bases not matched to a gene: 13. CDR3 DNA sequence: TGTGCCAGCAGCCCAAGGGGGGGGACAGCCGAAAATGAAAAACTGTTTTTT. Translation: CASSPRGGTAENEKLFF.

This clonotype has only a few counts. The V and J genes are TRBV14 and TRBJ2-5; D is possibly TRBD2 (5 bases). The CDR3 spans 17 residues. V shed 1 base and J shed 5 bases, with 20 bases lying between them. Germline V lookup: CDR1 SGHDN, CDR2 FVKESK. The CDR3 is CASSQGETGRASETQYF. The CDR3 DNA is TGTGCCAGCAGCCAAGGGGAGACGGGTCGGGCCAGTGAGACCCAGTACTTC.

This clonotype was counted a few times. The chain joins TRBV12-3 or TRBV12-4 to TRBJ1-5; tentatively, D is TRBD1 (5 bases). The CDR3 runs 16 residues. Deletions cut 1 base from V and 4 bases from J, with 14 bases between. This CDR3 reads CASSLGREFGNQPQHF. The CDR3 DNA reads TGTGCCAGCAGTTTAGGCAGGGAATTTGGGAATCAGCCCCAGCATTTT.

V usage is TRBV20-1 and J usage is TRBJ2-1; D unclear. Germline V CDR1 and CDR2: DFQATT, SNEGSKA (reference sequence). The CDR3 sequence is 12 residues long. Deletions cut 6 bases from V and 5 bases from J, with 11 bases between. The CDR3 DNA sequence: TGCAGTGCGGCCTGGGCGGACAATGAGCAGTTCTTC. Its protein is CSAAWADNEQFF.

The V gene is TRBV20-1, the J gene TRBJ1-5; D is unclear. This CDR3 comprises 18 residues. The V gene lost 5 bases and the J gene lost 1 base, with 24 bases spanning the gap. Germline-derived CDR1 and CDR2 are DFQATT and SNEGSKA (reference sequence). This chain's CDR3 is CSAAQQRAEYISNQPQHF. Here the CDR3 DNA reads TGCAGTGCTGCCCAACAACGGGCCGAATATATCAGCAATCAGCCCCAGCATTTT.

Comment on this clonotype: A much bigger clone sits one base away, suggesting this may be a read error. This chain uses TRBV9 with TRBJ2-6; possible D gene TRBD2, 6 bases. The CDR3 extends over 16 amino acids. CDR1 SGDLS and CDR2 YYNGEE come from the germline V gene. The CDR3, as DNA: TGTGCCAGCAGCGTCGGGACTTTGGCTGGGGCCAACGCCCTGACTTTC. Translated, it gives CASSVGTLAGANALTF.

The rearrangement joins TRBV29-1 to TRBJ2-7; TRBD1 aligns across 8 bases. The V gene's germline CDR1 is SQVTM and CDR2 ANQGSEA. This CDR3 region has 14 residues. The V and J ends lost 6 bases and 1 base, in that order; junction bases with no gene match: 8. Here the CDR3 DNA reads TGCAGCGTAGCTGGACAGGGAGCGTCCTACGAGCAGTACTTC. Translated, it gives CSVAGQGASYEQYF.

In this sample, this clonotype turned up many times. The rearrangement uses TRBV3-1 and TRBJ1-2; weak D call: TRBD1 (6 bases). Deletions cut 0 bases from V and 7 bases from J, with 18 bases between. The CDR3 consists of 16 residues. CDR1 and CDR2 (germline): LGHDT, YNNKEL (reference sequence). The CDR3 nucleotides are TGTGCCAGCAGCCAAGACTGGGGTAATTGGGGGGCTGGCTACACCTTC. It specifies CASSQDWGNWGAGYTF.

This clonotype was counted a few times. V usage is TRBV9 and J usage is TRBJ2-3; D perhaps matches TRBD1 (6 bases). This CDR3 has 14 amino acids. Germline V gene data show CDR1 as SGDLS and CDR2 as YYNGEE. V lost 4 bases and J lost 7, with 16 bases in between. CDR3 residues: CASSSQGEGNTQYF. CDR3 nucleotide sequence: TGTGCCAGCAGCTCACAGGGTGAGGGAAATACGCAGTATTTT.

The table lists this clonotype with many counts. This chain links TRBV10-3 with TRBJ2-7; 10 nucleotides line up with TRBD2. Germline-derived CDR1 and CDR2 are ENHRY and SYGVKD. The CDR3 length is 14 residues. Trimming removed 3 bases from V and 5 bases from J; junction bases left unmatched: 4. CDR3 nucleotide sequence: TGTGCCATCAGTGAACTAGCGGGACTCGACGAGCAGTACTTC. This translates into CAISELAGLDEQYF.

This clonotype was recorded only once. The CDR3 here is CSATSSAYNEQFF. The CDR3, as DNA: TGCAGTGCAACATCATCCGCCTACAATGAGCAGTTCTTC. J is TRBJ2-1 and V is TRBV20-1; D remains ambiguous. V lost 6 bases to trimming and J lost 2 bases, with 11 bases between them. CDR3 length equals 13 residues. Germline V gene lookup returns CDR1 DFQATT and CDR2 SNEGSKA (reference sequence).

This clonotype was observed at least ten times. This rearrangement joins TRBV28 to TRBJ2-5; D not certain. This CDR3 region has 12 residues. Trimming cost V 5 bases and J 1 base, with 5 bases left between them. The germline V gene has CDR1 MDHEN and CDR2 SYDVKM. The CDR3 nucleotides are TGTGCCAGCAGTGTTAGCCAAGAGACCCAGTACTTC. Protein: CASSVSQETQYF.

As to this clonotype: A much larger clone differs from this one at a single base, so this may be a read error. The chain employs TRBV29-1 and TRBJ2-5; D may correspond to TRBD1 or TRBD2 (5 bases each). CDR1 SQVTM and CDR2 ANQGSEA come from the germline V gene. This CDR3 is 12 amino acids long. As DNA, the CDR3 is TGCAGCGTTGAGGGGGAGCAAGAGATCCAGTACTTC. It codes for CSVEGEQEIQYF.

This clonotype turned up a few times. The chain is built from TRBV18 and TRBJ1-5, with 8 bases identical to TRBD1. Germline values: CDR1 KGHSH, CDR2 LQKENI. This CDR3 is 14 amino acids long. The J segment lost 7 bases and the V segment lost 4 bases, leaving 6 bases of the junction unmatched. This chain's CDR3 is CASSLDRVDQPQHF. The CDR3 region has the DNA TGTGCCAGCTCACTGGACAGGGTCGACCAGCCCCAGCATTTT.